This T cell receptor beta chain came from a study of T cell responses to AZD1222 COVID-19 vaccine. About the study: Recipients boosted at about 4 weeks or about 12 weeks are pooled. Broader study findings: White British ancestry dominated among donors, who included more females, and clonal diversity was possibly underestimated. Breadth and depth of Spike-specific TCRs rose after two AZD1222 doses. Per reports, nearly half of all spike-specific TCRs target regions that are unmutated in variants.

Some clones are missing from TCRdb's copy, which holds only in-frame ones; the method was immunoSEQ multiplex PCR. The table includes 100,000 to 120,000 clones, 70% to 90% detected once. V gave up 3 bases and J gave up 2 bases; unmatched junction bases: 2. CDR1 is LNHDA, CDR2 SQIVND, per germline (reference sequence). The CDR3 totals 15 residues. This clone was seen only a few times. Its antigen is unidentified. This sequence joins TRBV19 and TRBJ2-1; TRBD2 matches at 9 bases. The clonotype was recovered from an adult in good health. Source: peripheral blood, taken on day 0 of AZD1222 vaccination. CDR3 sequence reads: CASSMTSGTYNEQFF. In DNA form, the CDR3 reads TGTGCCAGTAGTATGACTAGCGGAACCTACAATGAGCAGTTCTTC.